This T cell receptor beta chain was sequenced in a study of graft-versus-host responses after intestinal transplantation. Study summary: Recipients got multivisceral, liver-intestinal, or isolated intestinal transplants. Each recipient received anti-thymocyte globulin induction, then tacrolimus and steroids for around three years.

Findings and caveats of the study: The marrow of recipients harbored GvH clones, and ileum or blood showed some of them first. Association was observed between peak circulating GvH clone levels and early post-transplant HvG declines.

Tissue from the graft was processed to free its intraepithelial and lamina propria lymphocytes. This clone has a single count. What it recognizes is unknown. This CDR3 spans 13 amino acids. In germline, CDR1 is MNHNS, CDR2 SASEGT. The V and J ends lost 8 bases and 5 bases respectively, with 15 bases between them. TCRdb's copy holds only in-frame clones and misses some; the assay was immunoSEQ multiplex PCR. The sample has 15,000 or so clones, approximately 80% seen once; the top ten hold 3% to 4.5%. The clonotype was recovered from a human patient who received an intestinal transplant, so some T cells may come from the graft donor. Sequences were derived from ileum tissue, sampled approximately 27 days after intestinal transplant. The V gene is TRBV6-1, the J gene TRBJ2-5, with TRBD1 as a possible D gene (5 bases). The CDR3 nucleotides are TGTGCCAGCTCAGGTGGGGCGCTGGAGACCCAGTACTTC. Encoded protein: CASSGGALETQYF.